The 32 T cell receptor beta chains below come from one sample, sequenced in a study of somatic mutations in cytotoxic T cells in rheumatoid arthritis. Repertoires were generated with immunoSEQ multiplex PCR, while TCRdb's copy carries only in-frame clones and drops some. The profile shows 13,000 or so clones, just under 80% of them singletons. The sequenced material came from CD8+ T cells sorted from blood. The receptors shown here come from an adult with rheumatoid arthritis.

J is TRBJ2-7 and V is TRBV5-6; D assignment may be TRBD1 or TRBD2 (6 bases each). Germline loops: CDR1 SGHDT, CDR2 YYEEEE. The CDR3 contains 15 residues. V lost 3 bases and J lost 5, with 18 bases in between. This CDR3 is CASSWGPGGSNEQYF. As DNA, the CDR3 is TGTGCCAGCAGCTGGGGCCCCGGGGGCAGTAACGAGCAGTACTTC.

J is TRBJ1-2 and V is TRBV5-1; D is perhaps TRBD1 (5 bases). Deletions cut 4 bases from V and 1 base from J, with 14 bases between. CDR3 length: 15 residues. Germline V gene lookup returns CDR1 SGHRS and CDR2 YFSETQ. The CDR3 DNA sequence: TGCGCCAGCAGCCCAACTGACAGCCATAACTATGGCTACACCTTC. It is translated as CASSPTDSHNYGYTF.

This clone is termed medium-sized. The V call is TRBV6-5, the J call TRBJ2-3; 7 bases agree with TRBD2. The CDR3 contains 14 residues. Germline CDR1 MNHEY, CDR2 SVGAGI. The V segment lost 7 bases and the J segment 0 bases; nucleotides outside the gene matches: 4. For the CDR3, the DNA is TGTGCCAGCAAAGGTAGCGGGAGCACAGATACGCAGTATTTT. Residues: CASKGSGSTDTQYF.

V and J are TRBV4-1 and TRBJ1-1, with no clear D. This CDR3 region has 15 residues. Germline V gene data show CDR1 as MGHRA and CDR2 as YSYEKL. With 0 bases removed from V and 3 bases from J, the gap between germline ends came to 11 bases. DNA for the CDR3: TGCGCCAGCAGCCAAGATACGGGGAGAGACACTGAAGCTTTCTTT. It translates to CASSQDTGRDTEAFF.

By share, this clone counts as medium-sized. The chain is built from TRBV7-9 and TRBJ1-5; D gene ambiguous. The CDR3 is 15 residues long. CDR1 is SEHNR and CDR2 is FQNEAQ in the germline V gene (reference sequence). The V gene lost 2 bases and the J gene lost 1 base, with 9 bases spanning the gap. The CDR3, as DNA: TGTGCCAGCAGCTTATCAGGACGGAGCAATCAGCCCCAGCATTTT. It translates to CASSLSGRSNQPQHF.

A single count supports this clone. This chain uses TRBV9 with TRBJ2-2; possibly TRBD2 for D (5 bases). Germline lookup yields CDR1 SGDLS and CDR2 YYNGEE. The CDR3 extends over 17 amino acids. Trimming took 0 bases from V and 4 from J, leaving 16 bases between them. The CDR3, as DNA: TGTGCCAGCAGCGTAGAAGGCACTAGTCTCTCCACCGGGGAGCTGTTTTTT. Translating gives CASSVEGTSLSTGELFF.

For the CDR3, the DNA is TGTGCCAGTAGTATTTTGTCAGGGGGTTCGGCCGGGGAGCTGTTTTTT. As protein: CASSILSGGSAGELFF. This chain uses TRBV19 with TRBJ2-2, with TRBD1 matching 7 bases. CDR1 and CDR2 from the germline V gene are LNHDA and SQIVND (reference sequence). The ends lost 3 bases at V and 6 bases at J; junction bases unmatched: 10. CDR3 length equals 16 residues.

The genes are TRBV28 and TRBJ2-1; 8 bases fit TRBD1. The germline V gene has CDR1 MDHEN and CDR2 SYDVKM. The junction had 5 bases not matched to a gene; V was cut back by 3 bases and J by 7 bases. CDR3 length equals 14 residues. In DNA, the CDR3 is TGTGCCAGCAGTTTTGGGACAGGCCATAATGAGCAGTTCTTC. It codes for CASSFGTGHNEQFF.

The chain employs TRBV19 and TRBJ2-2, with D perhaps being TRBD1 or TRBD2 (5 bases each). Deletions cut 5 bases from V and 7 bases from J, with 11 bases between. The CDR3 extends over 13 amino acids. Germline CDR1 and CDR2: LNHDA and SQIVND (reference sequence). The CDR3 loop reads CASSDGAGGELFF. CDR3 sequence (DNA): TGTGCCAGTAGTGACGGGGCAGGCGGGGAGCTGTTTTTT.

This chain links TRBV29-1 with TRBJ2-1, with no clear D. There are 13 residues in the CDR3. V was pared by 7 bases and J by 1 base, with 11 bases between. CDR1 and CDR2 from the germline V gene are SQVTM and ANQGSEA. DNA of the CDR3: TGCAGCGCGGAGACCTCTTCCTACAATGAGCAGTTCTTC. Encoded protein: CSAETSSYNEQFF.

The chain employs TRBV5-4 and TRBJ2-7; no reliable D call. The germline V gene has CDR1 SGHNT and CDR2 YYREEE (reference sequence). This CDR3 has 12 residues. V shed 2 bases and J shed 5 bases, with 8 bases lying between them. CDR3 sequence (DNA): TGTGCCAGCAGCTTAGGGTGGGACGAGCAGTACTTC. Encoded protein: CASSLGWDEQYF.

Note on this clone: Additional DNA sequences in this sample encode the identical CDR3. The rearrangement uses TRBV6-5 and TRBJ2-2; D could derive from TRBD1 or TRBD2 (5 bases each). This CDR3 has 13 amino acids. CDR1 and CDR2 (germline): MNHEY, SVGAGI. Trimming took off 3 bases at V and 4 bases at J, with 6 bases between the two ends. CDR3 coding DNA: TGTGCCAGCAGTTATGGGGGCACCGGGGAGCTGTTTTTT. It codes for CASSYGGTGELFF.

This chain connects TRBV7-3 to TRBJ2-1; 9 bases map to TRBD2. The CDR3 is made up of 15 amino acids. Per germline, CDR1 SGHTA and CDR2 FQGTGA. V gave up 0 bases and J gave up 4 bases; unmatched junction bases: 1. The CDR3 here is CASSLTAGGYNEQFF. DNA of the CDR3: TGTGCCAGCAGCTTAACAGCGGGGGGATACAATGAGCAGTTCTTC.

The chain combines TRBV28 with TRBJ1-2; 11 bases agree with TRBD1. Germline-derived CDR1 and CDR2 are MDHEN and SYDVKM. Trimming removed 3 bases from V and 7 bases from J; junction bases left unmatched: 7. This CDR3 is built from 15 residues. Here the CDR3 reads CASSLWTGGVAGYTF. DNA for the CDR3: TGTGCCAGCAGTTTGTGGACAGGGGGCGTTGCTGGCTACACCTTC.

The chain links TRBV15 to TRBJ2-7; TRBD2 is a possible D gene (6 bases). The germline V gene encodes CDR1 LNHNV and CDR2 YYDKDF (reference sequence). The CDR3 has 14 residues. Trimming stripped 2 bases from V and 2 bases from J, with 10 bases between. CDR3 in DNA: TGTGCCACCAGCAGATGGCGGGGAACCTACGAGCAGTACTTC. Translating gives CATSRWRGTYEQYF.

V usage is TRBV10-3 and J usage is TRBJ2-7; D possibly matches TRBD1 or TRBD2 (5 bases each). Germline CDR1 reads ENHRY; CDR2 reads SYGVKD. The CDR3 totals 11 residues. V lost 2 bases and J lost 6, with 5 bases in between. The CDR3 protein is CAISEGTEQYF. The CDR3 DNA is TGTGCCATCAGTGAGGGGACCGAGCAGTACTTC.

The chain employs TRBV7-6 and TRBJ1-1; D gene unclear. The V and J ends lost 1 base and 0 bases respectively, with 6 bases between them. Germline CDR1 SGHVS, CDR2 FNYEAQ. This CDR3 is built from 14 residues. The CDR3 coding sequence is TGTGCCAGCAGCTTAGAATGGTTGAACACTGAAGCTTTCTTT. As protein: CASSLEWLNTEAFF.

As concerns this clone: The junction does not match germline at one end; this may be a read error. V gene TRBV7-9 combines with J gene TRBJ2-1; the D gene is possibly TRBD2 (5 bases). The CDR3 runs 13 residues. Germline lookup yields CDR1 SEHNR and CDR2 FQNEAQ (reference sequence). The CDR3 region has the DNA TGTGCCAGCGGCTTACTAGACTACAATGAGCAGTTCTTC. It specifies CASGLLDYNEQFF.

The chain has TRBV14 and TRBJ1-1; D unclear. The CDR3 length is 14 residues. Deletions cut 7 bases from V and 0 bases from J, with 12 bases between. Germline CDR1 SGHDN, CDR2 FVKESK. The CDR3 coding sequence is TGTGCCAGCACCCCTGACCGGATGAACACTGAAGCTTTCTTT. Translating gives CASTPDRMNTEAFF.

This clone was observed a few times. V is TRBV15 and J is TRBJ1-1, with D perhaps TRBD1 (6 bases). CDR3 length: 15 amino acids. The V end was cut by 0 bases, the J end by 5 bases, with 13 bases between. CDR1 LNHNV and CDR2 YYDKDF come from the germline V gene (reference sequence). CDR3 residues: CATSRDGRGKTEAFF. CDR3 nucleotide sequence: TGTGCCACCAGCAGAGATGGCAGGGGAAAAACTGAAGCTTTCTTT. Combining the CDR3 with reference TRBV15 and TRBJ1-1 gives the whole variable domain DAMVIQNPRYQVTQFGKPVTLSCSQTLNHNVMYWYQQKSSQAPKLLFHYYDKDFNNEADTPDNFQSRRPNTSFCFLDIRSPGLGDTAMYLCATSRDGRGKTEAFFGQGTRLTVV.

This chain connects TRBV29-1 to TRBJ2-3; possibly TRBD2 for D (5 bases). V was cut by 6 bases and J by 2 bases, with 9 bases left in between. The CDR3 length is 12 residues. Germline assignment: CDR1 SQVTM and CDR2 ANQGSEA. DNA of the CDR3: TGCAGCGTCGGAGGCGCCACAGATACGCAGTATTTT. It translates to CSVGGATDTQYF.

The chain has TRBV9 and TRBJ2-3; D remains unclear. Germline V lookup: CDR1 SGDLS, CDR2 YYNGEE. The length of the CDR3 is 14 residues. With 3 bases removed from V and 5 bases from J, the gap between germline ends came to 13 bases. Here the CDR3 reads CASSALDTLDTQYF. The CDR3 nucleotides are TGTGCCAGCAGCGCGCTAGATACCCTAGATACGCAGTATTTT.

This chain uses TRBV7-9 with TRBJ2-4; 8 nucleotides line up with TRBD1. With V trimmed by 5 bases and J by 0 bases, 6 bases remained unmatched. The CDR3 consists of 16 residues. Per germline, CDR1 SEHNR and CDR2 FQNEAQ (reference sequence). CDR3 protein: CASSNGQGLAKNIQYF. DNA for the CDR3: TGTGCCAGCAGCAATGGACAGGGACTAGCCAAAAACATTCAGTACTTC.

This chain joins TRBV6-1 and TRBJ2-1, with 10 bases identical to TRBD1. CDR1 MNHNS and CDR2 SASEGT come from the germline V gene. Germline trimming cut 2 bases from V and 13 bases from J; bases unmatched to any gene: 14. The CDR3 spans 16 residues. CDR3 loop: CASSERQGASTMRQFF. The CDR3 nucleotides are TGTGCCAGCAGTGAAAGACAGGGGGCAAGTACAATGAGACAGTTCTTC.

The rearrangement joins TRBV28 to TRBJ1-2; TRBD1 matches at 9 bases. Germline assignment: CDR1 MDHEN and CDR2 SYDVKM. Trimming took 8 bases from V and 4 from J; bases not matched to a gene: 5. CDR3 length equals 13 residues. This chain's CDR3 is CASSDRGGYGYTF. CDR3 bases: TGTGCCAGCTCGGACAGGGGAGGCTATGGCTACACCTTC.

The genes are TRBV6-5 and TRBJ1-5; D is uncertain. This CDR3 region has 13 residues. Trimming removed 6 bases at V and 0 bases at J, with 6 bases between. The germline CDR1 and CDR2 sequences are MNHEY and SVGAGI. CDR3 protein: CASRPYSNQPQHF. The CDR3 DNA reads TGTGCCAGCAGACCCTATAGCAATCAGCCCCAGCATTTT.

The chain links TRBV5-6 to TRBJ2-7, with D possibly being TRBD2 (5 bases). Trimming shortened V by 0 bases and J by 4 bases, and 11 bases separated the two germline ends. The germline CDR1 and CDR2 sequences are SGHDT and YYEEEE. The CDR3 covers 14 residues. The chain's CDR3 is CASSLGTGIYEQYF. CDR3 nucleotide sequence: TGTGCCAGCAGCTTGGGGACGGGAATATACGAGCAGTACTTC.

The CDR3 reads CASSLAPGATEAFF. The DNA for the CDR3 is TGTGCCAGCAGCTTAGCCCCGGGGGCCACTGAAGCTTTCTTT. This chain uses TRBV7-9 with TRBJ1-1; D may be TRBD1 (6 bases). The germline gives CDR1 SEHNR, CDR2 FQNEAQ (reference sequence). The CDR3 consists of 14 residues. Trimming cost V 0 bases and J 4 bases, with 9 bases left between them.

J is TRBJ2-1 and V is TRBV7-9; TRBD2 matches at 10 bases. CDR1 and CDR2 from the germline V gene are SEHNR and FQNEAQ (reference sequence). This CDR3 is 16 amino acids long. After removal of 1 base from V and 6 bases from J, the junction contained 6 bases not matched to a gene. The CDR3 loop is CASSLGGTSVPNEQFF. The DNA for the CDR3 is TGTGCCAGCAGCTTAGGGGGGACTAGCGTACCCAATGAGCAGTTCTTC.

The chain employs TRBV9 and TRBJ1-6; D gene ambiguous. Trimming removed 4 bases at V and 16 bases at J, with 15 bases between. CDR1 SGDLS and CDR2 YYNGEE come from the germline V gene. There are 12 residues in the CDR3. The CDR3 DNA reads as TGTGCCAGCAGCCCGGGAGGCAGTCGGCTCCACTTT. The encoded protein is CASSPGGSRLHF.

V gene TRBV6-6 combines with J gene TRBJ1-1, with TRBD1 matching 8 bases. In germline, CDR1 is MNHNY, CDR2 SVGAGI (reference sequence). The CDR3 sequence is 14 residues long. The V segment lost 6 bases and the J segment 3 bases; nucleotides outside the gene matches: 6. CDR3: CASSPQGADTEAFF. DNA for the CDR3: TGTGCCAGCAGCCCTCAGGGGGCAGACACTGAAGCTTTCTTT.

The chain employs TRBV28 and TRBJ2-1, with TRBD1 matching over 12 bases. This CDR3 has 16 amino acids. The germline V gene has CDR1 MDHEN and CDR2 SYDVKM. Trimming at V came to 4 bases and at J to 9 bases, leaving 10 bases not matched to a gene. The CDR3, as DNA: TGTGCCAGCAGTTCTCCCCGGGACAGGGGGCTCATTGAGCAGTTCTTC. This translates into CASSSPRDRGLIEQFF.